Shown below are 23 T cell receptor beta chains from a single sample sequenced in a study of T cell changes during pregnancy in multiple sclerosis. Profiling relied on immunoSEQ multiplex PCR, and the TCRdb table lists in-frame clones only, not all of them. The profile shows nearly 80,000 clones, approximately 94% of them singletons. The sequencing here drew on CD4+ T cells from peripheral blood mononuclear cells, taken before pregnancy. The receptors were gathered from a female donor with multiple sclerosis, enrolled in a pregnancy study.

This chain connects TRBV28 to TRBJ1-1, with 7 bases lining up with TRBD1. Germline V gene data show CDR1 as MDHEN and CDR2 as SYDVKM. Unmatched junction bases numbered 7, after V lost 5 bases and J lost 1 base. This CDR3 spans 15 amino acids. In DNA, the CDR3 is TGTGCCAGCAGTGTTCCCGGACAGGCGAACACTGAAGCTTTCTTT. Protein sequence: CASSVPGQANTEAFF. Full variable domain (remainder filled in from reference TRBV28 and TRBJ1-1): DVKVTQSSRYLVKRTGEKVFLECVQDMDHENMFWYRQDPGLGLRLIYFSYDVKMKEKGDIPEGYSVSREKKERFSLILESASTNQTSMYLCASSVPGQANTEAFFGQGTRLTVV.

The CDR3 DNA reads TGTGCCAGCAGCTTGGGGGGACTAGGAACAGATACGCAGTATTTT. It is translated as CASSLGGLGTDTQYF. This rearrangement joins TRBV7-3 to TRBJ2-3; 8 bases fit TRBD2. Germline CDR1 reads SGHTA; CDR2 reads FQGTGA. CDR3 length: 15 amino acids. V lost 3 bases and J lost 3; bases outside the gene matches: 5.

The J gene is TRBJ1-3, the V gene TRBV18; 9 nucleotides line up with TRBD1. CDR3 length: 16 amino acids. Trimming removed 6 bases from V and 0 bases from J; junction bases left unmatched: 6. Germline V gene lookup returns CDR1 KGHSH and CDR2 LQKENI. CDR3 in DNA: TGTGCCAGCTCCCCTCCGGGACAGGGCTCTGGAAACACCATATATTTT. It codes for CASSPPGQGSGNTIYF.

V gene TRBV7-3 combines with J gene TRBJ2-7; possibly TRBD2 for D (6 bases). V was pared by 8 bases and J by 1 base, with 12 bases between. CDR3 length equals 13 residues. Germline V gene lookup returns CDR1 SGHTA and CDR2 FQGTGA. Written as DNA, the CDR3 is TGTGCCAGCTCTAGTAGCGGATCCTACGAGCAGTACTTC. This gives the protein CASSSSGSYEQYF. The variable domain in full, completed from reference TRBV7-3 and TRBJ2-7, reads GAGVSQTPSNKVTEKGKYVELRCDPISGHTALYWYRQSLGQGPEFLIYFQGTGAADDSGLPNDRFFAVRPEGSVSTLKIQRTERGDSAVYLCASSSSGSYEQYFGPGTRLTVT.

V usage is TRBV5-1 and J usage is TRBJ1-1; TRBD1 matches 7 bases. Trimming at V came to 1 base and at J to 4 bases, leaving 4 bases not matched to a gene. The CDR3 extends over 14 amino acids. Germline V gives CDR1 SGHRS, CDR2 YFSETQ. The CDR3 loop is CASSLTGVVTEAFF. The CDR3 coding sequence is TGCGCCAGCAGCTTGACAGGGGTTGTCACTGAAGCTTTCTTT. The full variable domain, with the rest looked up from reference TRBV5-1 and TRBJ1-1, is KAGVTQTPRYLIKTRGQQVTLSCSPISGHRSVSWYQQTPGQGLQFLFEYFSETQRNKGNFPGRFSGRQFSNSRSEMNVSTLELGDSALYLCASSLTGVVTEAFFGQGTRLTVV.

The chain combines TRBV28 with TRBJ1-1; D perhaps matches TRBD1 (6 bases). Trimming removed 6 bases from V and 1 base from J, with 15 bases in between. The CDR3 is 15 residues long. Germline values: CDR1 MDHEN, CDR2 SYDVKM. CDR3 nucleotides: TGTGCCAGCAGACAGACCAGGGGTCAGAACACTGAAGCTTTCTTT. Its protein is CASRQTRGQNTEAFF.

The CDR3 region is CASSEVSLAGAGNEQFF. The CDR3 DNA sequence: TGTGCCAGCAGTGAAGTGTCACTAGCGGGAGCTGGTAATGAGCAGTTCTTC. V is TRBV6-1 and J is TRBJ2-1; TRBD2 aligns across 11 bases. CDR1 and CDR2 (germline): MNHNS, SASEGT. The CDR3 extends over 17 amino acids. Trimming cost V 1 base and J 7 bases; bases outside gene matches: 9.

The V and J genes are TRBV7-8 and TRBJ1-5; no firm D call. This CDR3 spans 13 amino acids. From germline, CDR1 is SGHVS and CDR2 FQNEAQ. Trimming took off 3 bases at V and 6 bases at J, with 9 bases between the two ends. The CDR3, as DNA: TGTGCCAGCAGCTTTCAGGATTCTCAGCCCCAGCATTTT. It codes for CASSFQDSQPQHF.

V gene TRBV18 combines with J gene TRBJ2-5; no definite D call. Between the trimmed V and J ends, which lost 0 bases and 5 bases, there was a span of 10 bases. Germline CDR1 and CDR2: KGHSH and LQKENI. The CDR3 is made up of 14 amino acids. This chain's CDR3 is CASSPPGPLETQYF. CDR3 DNA sequence: TGTGCCAGCTCACCACCTGGGCCCCTTGAGACCCAGTACTTC.

The rearrangement joins TRBV5-1 to TRBJ2-5, with 7 bases identical to TRBD1. Trimming removed 7 bases from V and 0 bases from J; junction bases left unmatched: 6. Germline V gene sequence: CDR1 SGHRS, CDR2 YFSETQ. There are 14 residues in the CDR3. CDR3 sequence reads: CASQQGPNQETQYF. Here the CDR3 DNA reads TGCGCCAGCCAACAGGGGCCGAACCAAGAGACCCAGTACTTC.

This sequence joins TRBV29-1 and TRBJ1-1; D is uncertain. CDR3 length: 14 residues. V lost 8 bases to trimming and J lost 5 bases, with 21 bases between them. Looked up from germline, CDR1 is SQVTM and CDR2 is ANQGSEA. CDR3 in amino acids: CSSSGRAGGTEAFF. The DNA of the CDR3 is TGCAGCTCTTCGGGAAGGGCCGGAGGGACTGAAGCTTTCTTT.

J is TRBJ2-5 and V is TRBV18; no clear D gene. Trimming stripped 4 bases from V and 1 base from J, with 4 bases between. CDR1 is KGHSH and CDR2 is LQKENI in the germline V gene. This CDR3 is 12 amino acids long. The CDR3 DNA is TGTGCCAGCTCACTCCTCCAAGAGACCCAGTACTTC. Protein product: CASSLLQETQYF.

This chain connects TRBV6-6 to TRBJ1-5; possibly TRBD1 for D (5 bases). Looked up from germline, CDR1 is MNHNY and CDR2 is SVGAGI (reference sequence). The V gene lost 2 bases and the J gene lost 5 bases, with 13 bases spanning the gap. CDR3 length equals 15 residues. CDR3 protein: CASSYGGDRYQPQHF. The DNA of the CDR3 is TGTGCCAGCAGTTACGGAGGGGATCGTTATCAGCCCCAGCATTTT.

The chain is built from TRBV11-3 and TRBJ2-7; 10 bases map to TRBD2. The germline CDR1 and CDR2 sequences are SGHNT and YENEEA. The ends lost 1 base at V and 2 bases at J; junction bases unmatched: 2. The CDR3 covers 15 residues. DNA of the CDR3: TGTGCCAGCAGCTTAGGACTAGCGGGTCCCTACGAGCAGTACTTC. It yields the protein CASSLGLAGPYEQYF.

The V and J genes are TRBV5-1 and TRBJ2-1; D possibly corresponds to TRBD2 (6 bases). This CDR3 contains 15 residues. V was pared by 0 bases and J by 8 bases, with 15 bases between. Germline-derived CDR1 and CDR2 are SGHRS and YFSETQ. The CDR3 loop is CASSLEASDRDEQFF. CDR3 in DNA: TGCGCCAGCAGCTTGGAGGCTAGCGATCGGGATGAGCAGTTCTTC.

The genes are TRBV7-8 and TRBJ1-5, with 7 bases lining up with TRBD1. Germline V gene data show CDR1 as SGHVS and CDR2 as FQNEAQ. V was clipped by 7 bases and J by 2 bases; unmatched bases: 5. The CDR3 is 14 residues long. CDR3 sequence: CASTSTGGNQPQHF. DNA of the CDR3: TGTGCCAGCACCAGTACAGGGGGCAATCAGCCCCAGCATTTT.

This chain joins TRBV7-9 and TRBJ1-1; a possible D gene is TRBD1 (5 bases). V shed 9 bases and J shed 1 base, with 18 bases lying between them. From germline, CDR1 is SEHNR and CDR2 FQNEAQ (reference sequence). This CDR3 comprises 15 residues. CDR3 DNA sequence: TGTGCCAGTAACGGGGGGGGACCACGGAACACTGAAGCTTTCTTT. Amino acid sequence: CASNGGGPRNTEAFF.

The chain carries TRBV5-1 and TRBJ2-1, with TRBD2 as a possible D gene (6 bases). The CDR3 totals 17 residues. CDR1 is SGHRS, CDR2 YFSETQ, per germline. V lost 4 bases to trimming and J lost 3 bases, with 20 bases between them. The CDR3 sequence is CASSGTLNNIFYNEQFF. In nucleotides, the CDR3 is TGCGCCAGCAGCGGGACTCTTAATAACATATTCTACAATGAGCAGTTCTTC.

The rearrangement uses TRBV7-2 and TRBJ2-7; TRBD2 aligns across 13 bases. CDR3 length: 15 residues. The V and J ends lost 5 bases and 12 bases, in that order; junction bases with no gene match: 13. From germline, CDR1 is SGHTA and CDR2 FQGNSA. CDR3 nucleotides: TGTGCCAGCAGCAGGCAGACTAGCGGGAGGCTCGTGTGGTACTTC. This gives the protein CASSRQTSGRLVWYF. Filled out from reference TRBV7-2 and TRBJ2-7, the complete variable domain reads GAGVSQSPSNKVTEKGKDVELRCDPISGHTALYWYRQSLGQGLEFLIYFQGNSAPDKSGLPSDRFSAERTGGSVSTLTIQRTQQEDSAVYLCASSRQTSGRLVWYFGPGTRLTVT.

This clone was observed a handful of times. This chain links TRBV5-6 with TRBJ1-1; D is ambiguous. The CDR3 covers 14 residues. The germline V gene has CDR1 SGHDT and CDR2 YYEEEE. Trimming left V 0 bases short and J 7 bases short, with 13 bases between. CDR3 loop: CASSLARNRLEAFF. Here the CDR3 DNA reads TGTGCCAGCAGCTTGGCTAGAAATCGGCTTGAAGCTTTCTTT.

V gene TRBV12-2 combines with J gene TRBJ2-1; the table's D call, TRBD1, was not checked against the DNA. TRBV12-2 is listed as a pseudogene. The CDR3 has 15 residues. The CDR3 region is CASRLSEGSHVQEFF. The DNA of the CDR3 is TGTGCAAGTCGCTTAAGTGAAGGAAGCCATGTTCAGGAGTTCTTC.

The rearrangement uses TRBV29-1 and TRBJ2-1; 8 bases fit TRBD2. Looked up from germline, CDR1 is SQVTM and CDR2 is ANQGSEA. The CDR3 length is 14 residues. Trimming cost V 4 bases and J 3 bases; bases outside gene matches: 5. CDR3 sequence (DNA): TGCAGCGTTGCGGGGGGGAGCGGCTACAATGAGCAGTTCTTC. This gives the protein CSVAGGSGYNEQFF.

The chain joins TRBV9 to TRBJ2-7; 8 bases align to TRBD1. CDR1 and CDR2 (germline): SGDLS, YYNGEE. The CDR3 totals 15 residues. The J segment lost 5 bases and the V segment lost 0 bases, leaving 7 bases of the junction unmatched. CDR3 loop: CASSVGEQGVHEQYF. The CDR3, as DNA: TGTGCCAGCAGCGTAGGGGAACAGGGGGTCCACGAGCAGTACTTC. The full variable domain, with the rest looked up from reference TRBV9 and TRBJ2-7, is DSGVTQTPKHLITATGQRVTLRCSPRSGDLSVYWYQQSLDQGLQFLIQYYNGEERAKGNILERFSAQQFPDLHSELNLSSLELGDSALYFCASSVGEQGVHEQYFGPGTRLTVT.